A selection of T cell receptor beta chains follows, all from one sample in a study of cytomegalovirus exposure and HLA in healthy donors. The method was immunoSEQ multiplex PCR; TCRdb's version includes in-frame clones alone and lacks a portion of them. The repertoire consists of around 250,000 clones, with roughly four fifths occurring once and the leading ten covering around 8.6%. Material for sequencing was PBMCs. These receptor sequences come from a woman aged 55-70 years in good health and CMV-seropositive. Each CDR3 is given with its conserved first and last residue. Fields, in order: CDR3 length, clone size, V gene, D gene, J gene, CDR3 DNA, CDR3 protein. A D gene is named only where the DNA matches it firmly. Size values are once, few and many counts, or a class for expanded clones, and some rows have none.

len: 15; abundance: NA; v_gene: TRBV15; d_gene: NA; j_gene: TRBJ1-4; CDR3nt: TGTGCCACCAGCAGAGATGTAGGCAGGAATGAAAAACTGTTTTTT; CDR3aa: CATSRDVGRNEKLFF
len: 15; abundance: once; v_gene: TRBV29-1; d_gene: TRBD1; j_gene: TRBJ1-4; CDR3nt: TGCAGCGTTTCCCGGTCCACAGGGGCGGGGGAAAAACTGTTTTTT; CDR3aa: CSVSRSTGAGEKLFF
len: 15; abundance: NA; v_gene: TRBV18; d_gene: NA; j_gene: TRBJ1-2; CDR3nt: TGTGCCAGCTCACCCGGGCAGGGTGGGGCATATGGCTACACCTTC; CDR3aa: CASSPGQGGAYGYTF
len: 13; abundance: NA; v_gene: TRBV19; d_gene: NA; j_gene: TRBJ2-7; CDR3nt: TGTGCCAGTAGTATGGGGCGAACCTACGAGCAGTACTTC; CDR3aa: CASSMGRTYEQYF
len: 16; abundance: NA; v_gene: TRBV28; d_gene: TRBD1; j_gene: TRBJ2-6; CDR3nt: TGTGCCAGCAACCTCAGGGGGCGCTCTGGGGCCAACGTCCTGACTTTC; CDR3aa: CASNLRGRSGANVLTF
len: 15; abundance: once; v_gene: TRBV28; d_gene: NA; j_gene: TRBJ1-2; CDR3nt: TGTGCCAGCAGTTTAGTCCTCGGACTCTCCTATGGCTACACCTTC; CDR3aa: CASSLVLGLSYGYTF
len: 14; abundance: NA; v_gene: TRBV27; d_gene: TRBD1; j_gene: TRBJ2-7; CDR3nt: TGTGCCAGCAGTCCCGGACAGGGTACTTACGAGCAGTACTTC; CDR3aa: CASSPGQGTYEQYF
len: 15; abundance: NA; v_gene: TRBV7-8; d_gene: NA; j_gene: TRBJ1-2; CDR3nt: TGTGCCAGCAGCACCAGGGTGCTAATGGTAGATGGCTACACCTTC; CDR3aa: CASSTRVLMVDGYTF
len: 15; abundance: NA; v_gene: TRBV2; d_gene: TRBD2; j_gene: TRBJ2-1; CDR3nt: TGTGCCAGCAGTCCCGCTAGCGGGAGGGCCGCTGAGCAGTTCTTC; CDR3aa: CASSPASGRAAEQFF
len: 13; abundance: once; v_gene: TRBV27; d_gene: NA; j_gene: TRBJ2-1; CDR3nt: TGTGCCAGCAGTTTATCGACTGAGAATGAGCAGTTCTTC; CDR3aa: CASSLSTENEQFF
len: 15; abundance: NA; v_gene: TRBV7-9; d_gene: TRBD1; j_gene: TRBJ2-7; CDR3nt: TGTGCCAGCAGCTTAGTCGGGACAGGGGCCTACGAGCAGTACTTC; CDR3aa: CASSLVGTGAYEQYF
len: 16; abundance: NA; v_gene: TRBV21-1; d_gene: NA; j_gene: TRBJ2-7; CDR3nt: TGTGCCAGCAGCAGCCCTTTAGCGGGAGGGCCGGGGGAGCAGTACTTC; CDR3aa: CASSSPLAGGPGEQYF
len: 14; abundance: NA; v_gene: TRBV11-3; d_gene: TRBD1; j_gene: TRBJ2-1; CDR3nt: TGTGCCAGCAGCCCAGGGACAGGGGTCTATGAGCAGTTCTTC; CDR3aa: CASSPGTGVYEQFF
len: 13; abundance: NA; v_gene: TRBV28; d_gene: NA; j_gene: TRBJ1-5; CDR3nt: TGTGCCAGCAGTACAGGGTTGAGTCAGCCCCAGCATTTT; CDR3aa: CASSTGLSQPQHF
len: 22; abundance: NA; v_gene: TRBV27; d_gene: TRBD1; j_gene: TRBJ2-1; CDR3nt: TGTGCCAGCAGTTTTTTAGCAACTCCCCGGGACAGATATTCGAGCTCCTACAATGAGCAGTTCTTC; CDR3aa: CASSFLATPRDRYSSSYNEQFF
len: 14; abundance: NA; v_gene: TRBV5-1; d_gene: TRBD1; j_gene: TRBJ2-1; CDR3nt: TGCGCCAGCTTCTTTGGGACAGGGGACAATGAGCAGTTCTTC; CDR3aa: CASFFGTGDNEQFF
len: 15; abundance: few; v_gene: TRBV25-1; d_gene: TRBD1; j_gene: TRBJ1-2; CDR3nt: TGTGCCAGCAGTGGCGCCTCGGGACAGGTGGGAGGCTACACCTTC; CDR3aa: CASSGASGQVGGYTF
len: 14; abundance: NA; v_gene: TRBV10-3; d_gene: TRBD1; j_gene: TRBJ1-2; CDR3nt: TGTGCCACCTTTGACAGGGGGGCGTACTATGGCTACACCTTC; CDR3aa: CATFDRGAYYGYTF
len: 15; abundance: NA; v_gene: TRBV5-5; d_gene: TRBD1; j_gene: TRBJ1-2; CDR3nt: TGTGCCAGCAGCCCTTGGACAGGGGGAGGCTATGGCTACACCTTC; CDR3aa: CASSPWTGGGYGYTF
len: 16; abundance: NA; v_gene: TRBV15; d_gene: NA; j_gene: TRBJ1-4; CDR3nt: TGTGCCACCAGCGTAGGGGGAATTGGTACTAATGAAAAACTGTTTTTT; CDR3aa: CATSVGGIGTNEKLFF
len: 15; abundance: NA; v_gene: TRBV7-6; d_gene: TRBD2; j_gene: TRBJ2-2; CDR3nt: TGTGCCAGCAGCGGGTGGCGGGAGATTTTCGGGGAGCTGTTTTTT; CDR3aa: CASSGWREIFGELFF
len: 14; abundance: NA; v_gene: TRBV19; d_gene: TRBD1; j_gene: TRBJ2-7; CDR3nt: TGTGCCAGTAGTACCGGACAGGGTCCCTACGAGCAGTACTTC; CDR3aa: CASSTGQGPYEQYF
len: 14; abundance: NA; v_gene: TRBV6-5; d_gene: TRBD2; j_gene: TRBJ2-5; CDR3nt: TGTGCCAGCAGTCGGACTAGCGGGACAGAGACCCAGTACTTC; CDR3aa: CASSRTSGTETQYF
len: 13; abundance: NA; v_gene: TRBV28; d_gene: TRBD2; j_gene: TRBJ2-7; CDR3nt: TGTGCCAGCATGGTAACGGGAGGAGACGAGCAGTACTTC; CDR3aa: CASMVTGGDEQYF
len: 16; abundance: NA; v_gene: TRBV4-1; d_gene: NA; j_gene: TRBJ1-5; CDR3nt: TGCGCCAGCAGCCAAGATGGGGCGGGAGGCAATCAGCCCCAGCATTTT; CDR3aa: CASSQDGAGGNQPQHF
len: 17; abundance: NA; v_gene: TRBV18; d_gene: TRBD2; j_gene: TRBJ2-1; CDR3nt: TGTGCCAGCTCACCCTCTAGCGGGACGAGCTCCTACAATGAGCAGTTCTTC; CDR3aa: CASSPSSGTSSYNEQFF
len: 14; abundance: once; v_gene: TRBV18; d_gene: NA; j_gene: TRBJ2-7; CDR3nt: TGTGCCAGCTCACGATCAGGGGGGACCTACGAGCAGTACTTC; CDR3aa: CASSRSGGTYEQYF
len: 16; abundance: NA; v_gene: TRBV30; d_gene: NA; j_gene: TRBJ2-7; CDR3nt: TGTGCCTGGAGTCCCCCCGGGGAAACATCATACCGGGGGAAGTACTTC; CDR3aa: CAWSPPGETSYRGKYF
len: 14; abundance: NA; v_gene: TRBV29-1; d_gene: NA; j_gene: TRBJ1-2; CDR3nt: TGCAGCGTTGCATTTGGCATTACTAACTATGGCTACACCTTC; CDR3aa: CSVAFGITNYGYTF
len: 15; abundance: NA; v_gene: TRBV11-1; d_gene: NA; j_gene: TRBJ1-1; CDR3nt: TGTGCCAGCAGCTTAGTGGCAGGATTTGTGACTGAAGCTTTCTTT; CDR3aa: CASSLVAGFVTEAFF
len: 13; abundance: once; v_gene: TRBV29-1; d_gene: NA; j_gene: TRBJ1-2; CDR3nt: TGCAGCGGTAAAGGGGAGGATAACTATGGCTACACCTTC; CDR3aa: CSGKGEDNYGYTF
len: 15; abundance: few; v_gene: TRBV10-3; d_gene: TRBD2; j_gene: TRBJ2-7; CDR3nt: TGTGCTACCTCCCCCACAGACCTGACTAGCGGGAGCCAGTACTTC; CDR3aa: CATSPTDLTSGSQYF
len: 14; abundance: NA; v_gene: TRBV6-5; d_gene: TRBD1; j_gene: TRBJ1-2; CDR3nt: TGTGCCAGCAATCAGGGGGCGAAGATTGATGGCTACACCTTC; CDR3aa: CASNQGAKIDGYTF
len: 15; abundance: once; v_gene: TRBV29-1; d_gene: TRBD1; j_gene: TRBJ2-7; CDR3nt: TGCAGCGTTCGTTACGGGACAGGGGGAATCTACGAGCAGTACTTC; CDR3aa: CSVRYGTGGIYEQYF
len: 13; abundance: NA; v_gene: TRBV5-4; d_gene: NA; j_gene: TRBJ2-7; CDR3nt: TGTGCCAGCAGCCGCAGGACGGGGTACGAGCAGTACTTC; CDR3aa: CASSRRTGYEQYF
len: 14; abundance: NA; v_gene: TRBV28; d_gene: NA; j_gene: TRBJ1-2; CDR3nt: TGTGCCAGCAGTTTACAGGGGATTAGCTATGGCTACACCTTC; CDR3aa: CASSLQGISYGYTF
len: 14; abundance: NA; v_gene: TRBV27; d_gene: NA; j_gene: TRBJ1-2; CDR3nt: TGTGCCAGCAGTTCCCGTCGGGGGAACTATGGCTACACCTTC; CDR3aa: CASSSRRGNYGYTF
len: 15; abundance: NA; v_gene: TRBV6-6; d_gene: TRBD2; j_gene: TRBJ2-1; CDR3nt: TGTGCCAGCAGGCAAAGCGGGAGGGCCAACAATGAGCAGTTCTTC; CDR3aa: CASRQSGRANNEQFF
len: 15; abundance: NA; v_gene: TRBV4-1; d_gene: NA; j_gene: TRBJ2-3; CDR3nt: TGCGCCAGCAGCACCGAGCTTGTTCGCACAGATACGCAGTATTTT; CDR3aa: CASSTELVRTDTQYF
len: 16; abundance: NA; v_gene: TRBV21-1; d_gene: NA; j_gene: TRBJ2-7; CDR3nt: TGTGCCAGCAGCAAATCCCCGCCCTGCAGGGGGCTCGAGCAGTACTTC; CDR3aa: CASSKSPPCRGLEQYF
len: 14; abundance: NA; v_gene: TRBV13; d_gene: NA; j_gene: TRBJ1-1; CDR3nt: TGTGCCAGCAGCTTAATGGACAGTCACACTGAAGCTTTCTTT; CDR3aa: CASSLMDSHTEAFF
len: 14; abundance: NA; v_gene: TRBV7-9; d_gene: TRBD1; j_gene: TRBJ2-5; CDR3nt: TGTGCCAGCAGCCCCGGACAGGGATGGGGGACCCAGTACTTC; CDR3aa: CASSPGQGWGTQYF
len: 13; abundance: NA; v_gene: TRBV10-2; d_gene: TRBD2; j_gene: TRBJ2-3; CDR3nt: TGCGCCAGGTCAGCGGGAGTAACAGATACGCAGTATTTT; CDR3aa: CARSAGVTDTQYF
len: 20; abundance: NA; v_gene: TRBV13; d_gene: TRBD1; j_gene: TRBJ1-3; CDR3nt: TGTGCCAGCAGCTCAAGGCTGAGACAGGGGACTAAGACGGCTGGAAACACCATATATTTT; CDR3aa: CASSSRLRQGTKTAGNTIYF
len: 12; abundance: NA; v_gene: TRBV5-4; d_gene: NA; j_gene: TRBJ2-1; CDR3nt: TGTGCCAGCAGCTTGGCCCAGGGAGGGCAGTTCTTC; CDR3aa: CASSLAQGGQFF
len: 15; abundance: NA; v_gene: TRBV4-1; d_gene: TRBD1; j_gene: TRBJ2-7; CDR3nt: TGCGCCAGCAGCCAAGTCGAGACAGGGCACTACGAGCAGTACTTC; CDR3aa: CASSQVETGHYEQYF
len: 13; abundance: few; v_gene: TRBV5-1; d_gene: TRBD2; j_gene: TRBJ2-7; CDR3nt: TGCGCCAGCGGACTAGCGGGAGCTTACGAGCAGTACTTC; CDR3aa: CASGLAGAYEQYF
len: 12; abundance: NA; v_gene: TRBV29-1; d_gene: NA; j_gene: TRBJ1-3; CDR3nt: TGCAGCGCTTCCAGCTCTGGAAACACCATATATTTT; CDR3aa: CSASSSGNTIYF
len: 15; abundance: NA; v_gene: TRBV9; d_gene: TRBD1; j_gene: TRBJ1-4; CDR3nt: TGTGCCAGCAGCTTGGGGACAGGGGGAGCTGAAAAACTGTTTTTT; CDR3aa: CASSLGTGGAEKLFF
len: 13; abundance: NA; v_gene: TRBV5-1; d_gene: TRBD1; j_gene: TRBJ1-2; CDR3nt: TGCGCCAGCAGGACAGGGGAAAGCTATGGCTACACCTTC; CDR3aa: CASRTGESYGYTF
len: 13; abundance: few; v_gene: TRBV7-2; d_gene: NA; j_gene: TRBJ2-7; CDR3nt: TGTGCCAGCAGCTTGAGTAGCCTCTGGGAGCAGTACTTC; CDR3aa: CASSLSSLWEQYF
len: 16; abundance: once; v_gene: TRBV27; d_gene: NA; j_gene: TRBJ2-3; CDR3nt: TGTGCCAGCAGTCCCACAATCCCCCCTCCCACAGATACGCAGTATTTT; CDR3aa: CASSPTIPPPTDTQYF